The source of this TCR beta chain is a study of read filtering for tumor transcriptome and immune sequencing. Study-level background: Among patients, roughly 17 were male and approximately 15 female, aged about 47 to 80 (mean about 66). IR-seq gave about 4.05 to 11 million TCR reads per sample; RNA-seq gave about 80 to 1,400. Whole-transcriptome libraries were prepared after DNase treatment. Study-wide results and limits: About four fifths of IR-seq clonotypes had one read, totaling 3% to 4% of reads; RNA-seq: approximately 75% and 45%.

At least ten counts were recorded for this clonotype. Its antigen is unknown. The CDR3 consists of 14 residues. Germline CDR1 is SQVTM and CDR2 is ANQGSEA. V lost 7 bases, J lost 3 bases, and 18 bases lay in between. The library was built from 400 to 500 ng RNA with molecular barcoded adaptors for alpha/delta and beta/gamma chains. TCRdb re-analysed the reads in MiXCR, keeping a single row per CDR3 protein. Of 130,000 or so distinct CDR3 sequences listed, less than 15% were seen once; the top ten hold under 9%. This clonotype was sampled from a donor at least 40 years old with multiple myeloma. Sample: a population of CD138-negative cells sorted from bone marrow. The V and J genes are TRBV29-1 and TRBJ1-1, with D perhaps TRBD1 (5 bases). The DNA of the CDR3 is TGCAGCGCGTGGTGGGGGAGAAGGGACACTGAAGCTTTCTTT. Its translation is CSAWWGRRDTEAFF.